This entry lists 10 T cell receptor beta chains sequenced from one sample in a study of blood T cell repertoires in COVID-19. Sequencing was performed with immunoSEQ multiplex PCR; in TCRdb, only in-frame clones are kept and a portion is missing. The sample records about 200,000 clones, approximately 90% being singletons. Material for sequencing was peripheral blood. These receptors all come from a man between 60 and 75 years old with active or convalescent COVID-19.

This clone was detected once. At one of its ends the junction is not consistent with the germline gene, which may arise from a read error. The CDR3 DNA is TGTGCCAGCAGTTCATTCTCAGACAGGACCTTT. This codes for CASSSFSDRTF. The rearrangement uses TRBV12-3 or TRBV12-4 and TRBJ1-1, with D possibly TRBD1 on 6 matching bases. The CDR3 is 11 amino acids.

The genes are TRBV27 and TRBJ2-5; D not resolved. Trimming took off 5 bases at V and 0 bases at J, with 28 bases between the two ends. Germline V gene lookup returns CDR1 MNHEY and CDR2 SMNVEV (reference sequence). The CDR3 totals 20 residues. CDR3 region: CASSTQVSDLSYPYQETQYF. The CDR3 nucleotides are TGTGCCAGCAGTACGCAGGTCTCTGATCTATCGTACCCGTACCAAGAGACCCAGTACTTC.

CDR3 bases: TGTGCCACCAGCAGAGAGGGGACAGGGGGCGATCAGCCCCAGCATTTT. Translating it yields CATSREGTGGDQPQHF. V and J are TRBV15 and TRBJ1-5, with TRBD1 matching 12 bases. This CDR3 spans 16 amino acids. V dropped 0 bases and J dropped 5; count of bases not matched to a gene: 2. Germline CDR1 and CDR2: LNHNV and YYDKDF (reference sequence).

V and J are TRBV18 and TRBJ2-5, with 7 bases identical to TRBD1. V was pared by 4 bases and J by 2 bases, with 1 base of the junction left unmatched. The germline CDR1 and CDR2 sequences are KGHSH and LQKENI. The CDR3 is 13 amino acids. CDR3 in amino acids: CASSRGQQETQYF. As DNA, the CDR3 is TGTGCCAGCTCACGGGGACAGCAAGAGACCCAGTACTTC.

The CDR3 here is CASSLVGQFEQYF. CDR3 coding DNA: TGTGCCAGCAGCTTAGTAGGACAGTTCGAGCAGTACTTC. This chain links TRBV7-8 with TRBJ2-7; maybe TRBD1 (6 bases). From germline, CDR1 is SGHVS and CDR2 FQNEAQ. There are 13 residues in the CDR3. V shed 1 base and J shed 6 bases, with 10 bases lying between them.

This clone was found once. This rearrangement joins TRBV11-2 to TRBJ2-1; 11 nucleotides match TRBD2. The junction had 3 bases not matched to a gene; V was cut back by 1 base and J by 4 bases. The CDR3 consists of 16 residues. Per germline, CDR1 SGHAT and CDR2 FQNNGV. The CDR3 sequence: CASSLVAGGLYNEQFF. CDR3 nucleotides: TGTGCCAGCAGCTTAGTAGCGGGGGGGCTTTACAATGAGCAGTTCTTC.

This rearrangement joins TRBV5-1 to TRBJ1-1; 10 bases are a match to TRBD1. Trimming at V came to 0 bases and at J to 5 bases, leaving 7 bases not matched to a gene. The germline gives CDR1 SGHRS, CDR2 YFSETQ. The CDR3 contains 16 residues. CDR3 sequence: CASSLGGTGDRTEAFF. The DNA of the CDR3 is TGCGCCAGCAGCTTGGGTGGGACAGGGGACCGGACTGAAGCTTTCTTT. Filled out from reference TRBV5-1 and TRBJ1-1, the complete variable domain reads KAGVTQTPRYLIKTRGQQVTLSCSPISGHRSVSWYQQTPGQGLQFLFEYFSETQRNKGNFPGRFSGRQFSNSRSEMNVSTLELGDSALYLCASSLGGTGDRTEAFFGQGTRLTVV.

The gene calls are TRBV4-1 and TRBJ2-5; the D gene is possibly TRBD2 (6 bases). Trimming pared 1 base from V and 4 bases from J, leaving 16 bases between. The CDR3 runs 16 residues. CDR1 is MGHRA and CDR2 is YSYEKL in the germline V gene. CDR3 in amino acids: CASSQVGRGGVETQYF. The CDR3 bases are TGCGCCAGCAGCCAAGTAGGCCGGGGCGGGGTAGAGACCCAGTACTTC.

This clone was found a few times. The chain joins TRBV4-1 to TRBJ1-5; 7 bases are shared with TRBD1. The CDR3 length is 15 residues. The V segment lost 4 bases and the J segment 6 bases; nucleotides outside the gene matches: 9. Germline CDR1 and CDR2: MGHRA and YSYEKL. As DNA, the CDR3 is TGCGCCAGCAGCCTAGTCGGAGGGGGCGGTCAGCCCCAGCATTTT. Protein: CASSLVGGGGQPQHF.

V is TRBV5-4 and J is TRBJ2-3; 8 bases line up with TRBD2. The CDR3 is 15 amino acids. Germline assignment: CDR1 SGHNT and CDR2 YYREEE (reference sequence). Trimming at V came to 3 bases and at J to 2 bases, leaving 5 bases not matched to a gene. The CDR3 nucleotides are TGTGCCAGCAGCTCCACTAGCGGATACACAGATACGCAGTATTTT. Protein product: CASSSTSGYTDTQYF.